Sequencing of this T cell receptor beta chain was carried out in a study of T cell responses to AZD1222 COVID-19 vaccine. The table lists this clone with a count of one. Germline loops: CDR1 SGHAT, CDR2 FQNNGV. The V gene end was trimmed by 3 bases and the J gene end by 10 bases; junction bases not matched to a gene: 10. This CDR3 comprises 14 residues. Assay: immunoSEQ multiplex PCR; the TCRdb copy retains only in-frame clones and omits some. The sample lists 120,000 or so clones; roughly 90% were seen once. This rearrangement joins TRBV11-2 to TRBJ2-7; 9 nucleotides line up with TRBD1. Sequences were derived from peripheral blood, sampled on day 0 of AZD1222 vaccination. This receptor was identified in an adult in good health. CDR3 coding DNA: TGTGCCAGCAGCTTGTCCGGGACAGGGTCGGAACAGTACTTC. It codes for CASSLSGTGSEQYF.